This is a list of T cell receptor beta chains from one sample in a study of control samples from healthy donors and cancer patients. Sequenced by immunoSEQ multiplex PCR; TCRdb stores in-frame clones only, minus some. Of some 89,000 clones in the sample, around 85% were seen once. The sequenced sample was blood. Source of these receptors: a woman aged 35 to 49 in good health. Both conserved end residues are part of each CDR3. The order of the fields is J gene, D gene, V gene, CDR3 protein. The D gene is left open where the match is weak.

TRBJ1-2 TRBD1 TRBV24-1 CATSDSRGTDGYGYTF
TRBJ1-1 . TRBV9 CASSVALTGTEAFF
TRBJ2-3 . TRBV7-9 CASSPRDTWKVFRLYF
TRBJ1-4 . TRBV21-1 CSASSKRQVNEKLFF
TRBJ1-4 . TRBV7-2 CASSLGLQEKLFF
TRBJ1-1 . TRBV7-8 CASSLVGLVEAFF
TRBJ2-5 . TRBV5-1 CASSSAGAGETQYF
TRBJ2-3 TRBD2 TRBV29-1 CSVPAGGTDTQYF
TRBJ2-3 . TRBV6-1 CASSEWFSTDTQYF
TRBJ2-4 . TRBV29-1 CSVAERGANIQYF
TRBJ1-6 . TRBV7-3 CASSLDSGAPLHF
TRBJ1-2 . TRBV28 CATHFSVNYGYTF
TRBJ2-3 . TRBV6-2/TRBV6-3 CASSSSTDTQYF
TRBJ1-2 . TRBV21-1 CASSKGGRPGLSYGYTF
TRBJ1-2 TRBD1 TRBV9 CASSVLAGGDGYTF
TRBJ2-2 . TRBV5-6 CASSPLGLFTGELFF
TRBJ2-3 TRBD2 TRBV19 CASSRTSGGTDTQYF
TRBJ2-7 . TRBV6-6 CASTPGPRRGAYEQYF
TRBJ2-7 . TRBV3-1/TRBV3-2 CASSPGHSYEQYF
TRBJ2-7 . TRBV6-4 CASSGPQPEYEQYF
TRBJ2-1 TRBD1 TRBV5-1 CASSSSGTGEGNEQFF
TRBJ1-5 . TRBV7-2 CASSLRGGNQPQHF
TRBJ1-6 . TRBV4-3 CASSQETHTQGYNSPLHF
TRBJ2-7 TRBD2 TRBV7-2 CASSLEASGGYEQYF
TRBJ1-3 . TRBV5-1 CASSPGVQSGNTIYF
TRBJ2-2 TRBD1 TRBV24-1 CATSATGDTGELFF